The 16 T cell receptor beta chains below all came from one sample that was sequenced in a study of radiation and T cells in renal cell carcinoma. The sample's time point: baseline pretreatment blood. Treatment indicated: 15 Gy SBRT to primary tumor, nephrectomy 4 weeks later. Method: immunoSEQ multiplex PCR; TCRdb's copy keeps in-frame clones and lacks some. The table lists approximately 120,000 clones, roughly 80% of them singletons. The sample in question was blood, obtained from a patient whose treatment included radiotherapy and nephrectomy. The receptors here all came from a woman in her fifties or sixties with renal cell carcinoma.

This clone was picked up a small number of times. The rearrangement links TRBV5-1 to TRBJ2-5; D not certain. The V gene lost 4 bases and the J gene lost 2 bases, with 3 bases spanning the gap. This CDR3 is built from 11 residues. Germline loops: CDR1 SGHRS, CDR2 YFSETQ. The CDR3 sequence is CASSEQETQYF. In DNA form, the CDR3 reads TGCGCCAGCAGCGAACAAGAGACCCAGTACTTC.

The chain combines TRBV6-6 with TRBJ1-1; D call uncertain. CDR3 length: 15 residues. Trimming cost V 0 bases and J 5 bases, with 13 bases left between them. Germline values: CDR1 MNHNY, CDR2 SVGAGI (reference sequence). CDR3 loop: CASSYSNQYKTEAFF. The CDR3 bases are TGTGCCAGCAGTTACTCGAACCAGTATAAGACTGAAGCTTTCTTT.

The rearrangement joins TRBV19 to TRBJ1-2, with no clear D. Trimming left V 3 bases short and J 4 bases short, with 9 bases between. The CDR3 is 13 residues long. Germline V gives CDR1 LNHDA, CDR2 SQIVND (reference sequence). The CDR3 DNA follows: TGTGCCAGTAGTATCGAGGCGGCCTATGGCTACACCTTC. Amino acid sequence: CASSIEAAYGYTF. The full variable domain, in which reference TRBV19 and TRBJ1-2 provide the parts outside the CDR3, is DGGITQSPKYLFRKEGQNVTLSCEQNLNHDAMYWYRQDPGQGLRLIYYSQIVNDFQKGDIAEGYSVSREKKESFPLTVTSAQKNPTAFYLCASSIEAAYGYTFGSGTRLTVV.

The chain combines TRBV7-8 with TRBJ2-1; 12 bases map to TRBD2. The CDR3 has 17 amino acids. Germline CDR1 and CDR2: SGHVS and FQNEAQ. V lost 1 base, J lost 1 base, and 2 bases stayed unmatched. The CDR3 coding sequence is TGTGCCAGCAGCTTAGATCTAGCGGGAGGGTCCTACAATGAGCAGTTCTTC. This sequence encodes CASSLDLAGGSYNEQFF.

The chain carries TRBV6-5 and TRBJ2-6; a weak D match, TRBD2 (7 bases). Germline-derived CDR1 and CDR2 are MNHEY and SVGAGI. This CDR3 region has 16 residues. V lost 0 bases, J lost 4 bases, and 10 bases lay in between. The CDR3, as DNA: TGTGCCAGCAGTTACTCGGCGGGGGCGGGGGCCAACGTCCTGACTTTC. Protein sequence: CASSYSAGAGANVLTF.

The chain combines TRBV11-2 with TRBJ1-4; TRBD1 matches at 8 bases. The J segment lost 4 bases and the V segment lost 4 bases, leaving 2 bases of the junction unmatched. The CDR3 contains 14 residues. CDR1 and CDR2 (germline): SGHAT, FQNNGV. The CDR3 sequence is CASSSTGVNEKLFF. The CDR3, as DNA: TGTGCCAGCAGCTCGACAGGGGTTAATGAAAAACTGTTTTTT. Filled out from reference TRBV11-2 and TRBJ1-4, the complete variable domain reads EAGVAQSPRYKIIEKRQSVAFWCNPISGHATLYWYQQILGQGPKLLIQFQNNGVVDDSQLPKDRFSAERLKGVDSTLKIQPAKLEDSAVYLCASSSTGVNEKLFFGSGTQLSVL.

In the case of this clone: Within the sample, other DNA sequences also encode this same CDR3. The chain is built from TRBV6-6 and TRBJ1-2, with D perhaps matching TRBD1 (6 bases). The CDR3 spans 15 residues. Germline CDR1 and CDR2: MNHNY and SVGAGI (reference sequence). Trimming removed 0 bases from V and 4 bases from J, with 12 bases in between. The CDR3 DNA reads as TGTGCCAGCAGTTACTCGGGCAGGGGCTCCTATGGCTACACCTTC. It is translated as CASSYSGRGSYGYTF.

In its sample, this clone was seen once. V is TRBV6-5 and J is TRBJ1-5; D is ambiguous. V lost 7 bases and J 6 bases, leaving 16 bases between the germline ends. CDR3 size: 14 residues. Germline CDR1 MNHEY, CDR2 SVGAGI. CDR3 DNA sequence: TGTGCCAGCAAAGCAGGAATTAGCGGTCAGCCCCAGCATTTT. It codes for CASKAGISGQPQHF.

This chain joins TRBV27 and TRBJ1-5; TRBD1 aligns across 7 bases. J gave up 5 bases and V 2 bases, and 3 bases lay outside the gene matches. Germline V gives CDR1 MNHEY, CDR2 SMNVEV (reference sequence). The CDR3 is 14 amino acids. CDR3 protein: CASSLEGAHQPQHF. The CDR3 region has the DNA TGTGCCAGCAGTTTAGAGGGGGCCCATCAGCCCCAGCATTTT.

This clone was observed a handful of times. This CDR3 is CASSPRTGDTSGANVLTF. CDR3 in DNA: TGTGCCAGCTCACCCCGGACAGGGGATACTTCTGGGGCCAACGTCCTGACTTTC. V gene TRBV18 combines with J gene TRBJ2-6; TRBD1 aligns across 9 bases. Looked up from germline, CDR1 is KGHSH and CDR2 is LQKENI. The CDR3 extends over 18 amino acids. V lost 3 bases and J lost 1; bases outside the gene matches: 7.

V usage is TRBV19 and J usage is TRBJ2-7; 12 bases line up with TRBD2. CDR3 length equals 14 residues. Germline loops: CDR1 LNHDA, CDR2 SQIVND (reference sequence). V lost 6 bases and J lost 3; bases outside the gene matches: 3. CDR3 amino acids: CASSGLAGHYEQYF. In nucleotides, the CDR3 is TGTGCCAGTAGCGGACTAGCGGGGCACTACGAGCAGTACTTC.

The chain joins TRBV5-4 to TRBJ2-5; D perhaps matches TRBD1 (5 bases). Germline V CDR1 and CDR2: SGHNT, YYREEE (reference sequence). Between the trimmed V and J ends, which lost 3 bases and 5 bases, there was a span of 17 bases. CDR3 length equals 15 residues. The CDR3 nucleotides are TGTGCCAGCAGCTACCGACAGCCCCGACGGGAGACCCAGTACTTC. The encoded protein is CASSYRQPRRETQYF.

The chain joins TRBV28 to TRBJ2-6; D is unresolved. The CDR3 sequence is 12 residues long. V was cut by 8 bases and J by 6 bases, with 8 bases left in between. The germline V gene encodes CDR1 MDHEN and CDR2 SYDVKM. CDR3 sequence: CASVILANVLTF. CDR3 coding DNA: TGTGCCAGCGTAATTTTGGCCAACGTCCTGACTTTC.

J is TRBJ2-5 and V is TRBV4-2; 8 bases map to TRBD2. This CDR3 has 15 residues. V gave up 1 base and J gave up 1 base; unmatched junction bases: 2. Germline V gives CDR1 LGHNA, CDR2 YNFKEQ. CDR3 residues: CASSQGLATQETQYF. CDR3 DNA sequence: TGTGCCAGCAGCCAAGGACTAGCGACCCAAGAGACCCAGTACTTC.

Turning to this clone: A read error may account for a junction end that differs from germline. The rearrangement uses TRBV29-1 and TRBJ2-1; 10 nucleotides match TRBD2. This CDR3 spans 12 amino acids. In germline, CDR1 is SQVTM, CDR2 ANQGSEA. This chain's CDR3 is CSVAGGPNEQFF. In DNA, the CDR3 is TGTTCTGTAGCGGGAGGACCTAATGAGCAGTTCTTC.

This clone was seen a single time. This chain uses TRBV28 with TRBJ2-3; TRBD2 matches 12 bases. Germline V gene sequence: CDR1 MDHEN, CDR2 SYDVKM. The V gene end was trimmed by 7 bases and the J gene end by 4 bases; junction bases not matched to a gene: 6. There are 15 residues in the CDR3. The CDR3 DNA sequence: TGTGCCAGCACCCTAGCGGGGGGGGGCTCAGATACGCAGTATTTT. Its protein product is CASTLAGGGSDTQYF. Based on the CDR3 plus reference TRBV28 and TRBJ2-3, the full variable domain is DVKVTQSSRYLVKRTGEKVFLECVQDMDHENMFWYRQDPGLGLRLIYFSYDVKMKEKGDIPEGYSVSREKKERFSLILESASTNQTSMYLCASTLAGGGSDTQYFGPGTRLTVL.